The rows below give T cell receptor beta chains drawn from one sample of a study of blood T cell repertoires in COVID-19. Profiling relied on immunoSEQ multiplex PCR, and the TCRdb table lists in-frame clones only, not all of them. Found here are around 190,000 clones, 75% to 85% of them singletons; the top ten hold under 7%. The sample was peripheral blood. These receptors all come from a woman in her thirties or forties with COVID-19, enrolled during active disease. Both conserved end residues are part of each CDR3. The order of the fields is J gene, clone size, V gene, CDR3 protein. Some rows mark clone size as missing; the rest say once, few, many or name a class of expanded clone.

>TRBJ1-1|-|TRBV11-2
CASSTHSDRNTEAFF
>TRBJ2-4|once|TRBV27
CASSLSTENIQYF
>TRBJ2-1|-|TRBV5-1
CASSRSGTSYYNEQFF
>TRBJ2-5|once|TRBV6-5
CASSYSFPGGLETQYF
>TRBJ2-7|-|TRBV30
CAWGKGSNEQYF
>TRBJ1-1|-|TRBV19
CASSPTRHYTEAFF
>TRBJ1-1|-|TRBV18
CASSPGTGGNTEAFF
>TRBJ1-1|-|TRBV5-1
CASSLILNTEAFF
>TRBJ2-3|-|TRBV16
CASSQFTDRDRSFYF
>TRBJ2-7|-|TRBV2
CASSRDRGSYEQYF
>TRBJ2-1|once|TRBV3-1/TRBV3-2
CASSFAGRYNEQFF
>TRBJ2-1|-|TRBV9
CASSPQGGEQFF
>TRBJ1-2|few|TRBV19
CASSDPGNGGGYTF
>TRBJ2-5|-|TRBV3-1/TRBV3-2
CASSQGSGVGETQYF
>TRBJ2-5|-|TRBV23-1
CASSQSIPGQGGCQTQYF
>TRBJ2-7|-|TRBV20-1
CSASDFRSSGTYEQYF
>TRBJ2-7|-|TRBV5-4
CASSLVGTKLAGGHEQYF
>TRBJ1-1|-|TRBV5-1
CASSKGVWGTEAFF
>TRBJ2-7|-|TRBV19
CASSIRGQGTSSYEQYF
>TRBJ2-7|-|TRBV11-2
CASSRGTGVNEQYF
>TRBJ1-5|-|TRBV2
CASSESRQGYQPQHF
>TRBJ2-1|-|TRBV5-4
CASSLFGAGADNEQFF
>TRBJ2-1|-|TRBV20-1
CSAQEANEQFF
>TRBJ2-2|-|TRBV18
CASSPRNGAGELFF
>TRBJ2-3|-|TRBV27
CASSFGTGPTDTQYF
>TRBJ1-3|-|TRBV7-8
CASRMGVSGNTIYF
>TRBJ1-1|-|TRBV7-7
CASSFGHRGRGAFF
>TRBJ2-7|-|TRBV5-5
CASSFSDEQYF
>TRBJ2-1|-|TRBV18
CASSPARGGRDEQFF
>TRBJ1-6|few|TRBV30
CAWRGAYSPLHF
>TRBJ2-2|-|TRBV30
CACQPGLAGVNTGELFF
>TRBJ2-7|-|TRBV27
CASSLPGASGEYF
>TRBJ2-5|-|TRBV15
CATSRSPTGRQETQYF
>TRBJ1-6|-|TRBV14
CASSQEFPGSPLHF
>TRBJ2-1|-|TRBV6-2/TRBV6-3
CASGRTIGGDYNEQFF
>TRBJ1-2|-|TRBV30
CAWSPFRGIGYGYTF
>TRBJ1-2|-|TRBV13
CASSLGEGAGGYTF
>TRBJ1-4|-|TRBV27
CASRPPGINEKLFF
>TRBJ2-3|-|TRBV7-9
CASRQGGQDTQYF
>TRBJ1-5|-|TRBV9
CASSVGWANQPQHF
>TRBJ1-5|-|TRBV2
CASRMTGNQPQHF
>TRBJ1-5|many|TRBV9
CASSGQGQPQHF
>TRBJ2-3|few|TRBV19
CASKGDGTDTQYF
>TRBJ1-1|-|TRBV19
CASSNNMNTEAFF
>TRBJ2-2|once|TRBV4-1
CASSQDGTNTGELFF
>TRBJ1-1|-|TRBV30
CAWKPVPNTEAFF
>TRBJ1-2|-|TRBV3-1/TRBV3-2
CASSPHRGSANYGYTF
>TRBJ1-5|-|TRBV28
CASSLSPGQGGDQPQHF
>TRBJ2-7|-|TRBV6-2/TRBV6-3
CASSAWVAVSYEQYF
>TRBJ2-1|-|TRBV5-1
CASRTAPGSYNEQFF
>TRBJ2-5|-|TRBV6-5
CASGRRFQETQYF
>TRBJ2-7|-|TRBV3-1/TRBV3-2
CASSQGTITSYEQYF
>TRBJ1-4|-|TRBV29-1
CSAADRGKEKLFF
>TRBJ2-7|-|TRBV7-2
CASSFRQGAYEQYF
>TRBJ2-2|-|TRBV5-8
CASRPEVGPTGELFF
>TRBJ2-7|once|TRBV11-1
CASSLMRGRGYEQYF
>TRBJ2-7|-|TRBV7-9
CASSSSGVIYEQYF
>TRBJ1-5|-|TRBV25-1
CASSKQGLTYQPQHF
>TRBJ2-1|few|TRBV12-3/TRBV12-4
CASSLGLAGEQFF
>TRBJ1-2|few|TRBV6-5
CASSYGARLGYTF